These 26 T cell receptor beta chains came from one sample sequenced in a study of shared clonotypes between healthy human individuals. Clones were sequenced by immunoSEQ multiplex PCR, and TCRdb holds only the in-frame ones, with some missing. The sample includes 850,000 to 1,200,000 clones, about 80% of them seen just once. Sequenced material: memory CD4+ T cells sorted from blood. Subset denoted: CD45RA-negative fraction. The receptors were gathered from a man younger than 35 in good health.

For the CDR3, the DNA is TGTGCCAGTAGTATATTGGCCCCGGACAGGAACACTGAAGCTTTCTTT. It translates to CASSILAPDRNTEAFF. The V and J genes are TRBV19 and TRBJ1-1, with D maybe TRBD1 (6 bases). This CDR3 has 16 amino acids. Germline assignment: CDR1 LNHDA and CDR2 SQIVND (reference sequence). Trimming stripped 2 bases from V and 1 base from J, with 14 bases between. The full variable domain, its missing parts supplied by reference TRBV19 and TRBJ1-1, is DGGITQSPKYLFRKEGQNVTLSCEQNLNHDAMYWYRQDPGQGLRLIYYSQIVNDFQKGDIAEGYSVSREKKESFPLTVTSAQKNPTAFYLCASSILAPDRNTEAFFGQGTRLTVV.

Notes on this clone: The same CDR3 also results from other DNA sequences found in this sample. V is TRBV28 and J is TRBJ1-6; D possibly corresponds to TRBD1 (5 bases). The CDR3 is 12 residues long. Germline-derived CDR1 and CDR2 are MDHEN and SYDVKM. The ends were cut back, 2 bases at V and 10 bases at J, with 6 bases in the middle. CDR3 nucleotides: TGTGCCAGCAGTTTAAAGGGGTCACCCCTCCACTTT. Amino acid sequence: CASSLKGSPLHF.

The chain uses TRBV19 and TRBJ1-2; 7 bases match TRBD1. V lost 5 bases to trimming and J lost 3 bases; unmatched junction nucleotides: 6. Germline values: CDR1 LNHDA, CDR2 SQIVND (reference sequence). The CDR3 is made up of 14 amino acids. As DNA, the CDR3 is TGTGCCAGTAGTTCAACAGGGGTCGACTATGGCTACACCTTC. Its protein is CASSSTGVDYGYTF.

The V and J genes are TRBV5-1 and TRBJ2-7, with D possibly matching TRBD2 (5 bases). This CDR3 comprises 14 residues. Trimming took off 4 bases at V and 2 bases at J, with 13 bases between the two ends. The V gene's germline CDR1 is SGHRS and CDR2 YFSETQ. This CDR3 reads CASSDPGSTYEQYF. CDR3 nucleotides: TGCGCCAGCAGCGACCCGGGATCCACCTACGAGCAGTACTTC. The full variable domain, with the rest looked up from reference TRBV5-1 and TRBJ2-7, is KAGVTQTPRYLIKTRGQQVTLSCSPISGHRSVSWYQQTPGQGLQFLFEYFSETQRNKGNFPGRFSGRQFSNSRSEMNVSTLELGDSALYLCASSDPGSTYEQYFGPGTRLTVT.

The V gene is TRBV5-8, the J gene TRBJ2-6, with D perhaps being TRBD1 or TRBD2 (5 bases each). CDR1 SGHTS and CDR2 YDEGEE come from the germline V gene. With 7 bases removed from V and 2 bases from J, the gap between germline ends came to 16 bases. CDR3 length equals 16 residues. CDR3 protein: CASYRGPSAGANVLTF. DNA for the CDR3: TGTGCCAGCTACCGGGGACCCTCAGCTGGGGCCAACGTCCTGACTTTC.

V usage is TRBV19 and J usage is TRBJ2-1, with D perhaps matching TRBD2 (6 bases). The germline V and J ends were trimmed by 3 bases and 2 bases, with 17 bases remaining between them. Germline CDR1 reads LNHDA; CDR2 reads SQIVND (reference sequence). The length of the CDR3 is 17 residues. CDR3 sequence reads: CASSIGPGGLTYNEQFF. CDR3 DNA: TGTGCCAGTAGTATCGGCCCCGGCGGACTAACCTACAATGAGCAGTTCTTC.

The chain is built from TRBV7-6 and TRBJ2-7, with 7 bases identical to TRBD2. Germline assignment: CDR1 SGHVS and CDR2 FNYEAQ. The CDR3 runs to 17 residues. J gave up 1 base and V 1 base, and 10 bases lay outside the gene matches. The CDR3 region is CASSLGGGASGSYEQYF. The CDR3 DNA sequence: TGTGCCAGCAGCTTAGGAGGTGGGGCTAGCGGATCCTACGAGCAGTACTTC.

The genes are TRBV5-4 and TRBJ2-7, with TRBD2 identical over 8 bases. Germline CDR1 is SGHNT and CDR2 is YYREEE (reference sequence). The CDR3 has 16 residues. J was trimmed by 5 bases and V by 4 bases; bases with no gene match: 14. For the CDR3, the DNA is TGTGCCAGCAGCCCTCCCGGGAGCGGGAGACTGAACGAGCAGTACTTC. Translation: CASSPPGSGRLNEQYF. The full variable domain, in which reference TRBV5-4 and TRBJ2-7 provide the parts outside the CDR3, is ETGVTQSPTHLIKTRGQQVTLRCSSQSGHNTVSWYQQALGQGPQFIFQYYREEENGRGNFPPRFSGLQFPNYSSELNVNALELDDSALYLCASSPPGSGRLNEQYFGPGTRLTVT.

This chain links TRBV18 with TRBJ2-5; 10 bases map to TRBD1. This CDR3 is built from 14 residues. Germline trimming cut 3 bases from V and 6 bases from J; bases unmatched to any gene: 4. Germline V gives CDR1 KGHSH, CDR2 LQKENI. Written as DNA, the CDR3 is TGTGCCAGCTCACCGACAGGGGGCGGAAAGACCCAGTACTTC. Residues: CASSPTGGGKTQYF. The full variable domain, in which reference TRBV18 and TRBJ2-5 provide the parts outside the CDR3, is NAGVMQNPRHLVRRRGQEARLRCSPMKGHSHVYWYRQLPEEGLKFMVYLQKENIIDESGMPKERFSAEFPKEGPSILRIQQVVRGDSAAYFCASSPTGGGKTQYFGPGTRLLVL.

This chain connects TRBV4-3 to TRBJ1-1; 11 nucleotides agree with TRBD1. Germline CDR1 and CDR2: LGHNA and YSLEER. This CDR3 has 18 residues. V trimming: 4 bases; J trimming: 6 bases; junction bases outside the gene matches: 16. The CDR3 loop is CASSPHGWTGGFMAEAFF. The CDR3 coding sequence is TGCGCCAGCAGCCCCCACGGGTGGACAGGGGGCTTTATGGCTGAAGCTTTCTTT.

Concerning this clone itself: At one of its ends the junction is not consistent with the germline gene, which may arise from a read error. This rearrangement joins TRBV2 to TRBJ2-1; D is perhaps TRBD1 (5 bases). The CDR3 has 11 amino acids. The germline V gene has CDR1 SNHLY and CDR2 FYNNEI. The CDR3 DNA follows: TGTGCCAGCAGTGAAGCGCCGCCAGGGATCTTC. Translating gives CASSEAPPGIF.

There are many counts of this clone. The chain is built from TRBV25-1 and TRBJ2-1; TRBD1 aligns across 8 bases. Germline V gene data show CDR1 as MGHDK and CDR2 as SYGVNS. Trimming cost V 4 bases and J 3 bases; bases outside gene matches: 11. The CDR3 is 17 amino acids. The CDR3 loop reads CASSARQGPEGYNEQFF. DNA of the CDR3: TGTGCCAGCAGTGCCCGACAGGGGCCAGAAGGCTACAATGAGCAGTTCTTC. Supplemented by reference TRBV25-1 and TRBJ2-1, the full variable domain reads EADIYQTPRYLVIGTGKKITLECSQTMGHDKMYWYQQDPGMELHLIHYSYGVNSTEKGDLSSESTVSRIRTEHFPLTLESARPSHTSQYLCASSARQGPEGYNEQFFGPGTRLTVL.

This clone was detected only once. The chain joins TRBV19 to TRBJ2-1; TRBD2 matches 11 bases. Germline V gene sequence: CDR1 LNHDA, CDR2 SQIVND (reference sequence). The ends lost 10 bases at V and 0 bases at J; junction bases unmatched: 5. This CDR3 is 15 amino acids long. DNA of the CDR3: TGTGCCACCCGGACTAGCGGGCTCTCCTACAATGAGCAGTTCTTC. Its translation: CATRTSGLSYNEQFF.

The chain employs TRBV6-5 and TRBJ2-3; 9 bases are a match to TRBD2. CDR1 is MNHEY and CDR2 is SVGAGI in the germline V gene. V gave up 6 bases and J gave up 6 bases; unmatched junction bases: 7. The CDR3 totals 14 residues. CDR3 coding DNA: TGTGCCAGCAGCCCAGCGGGAGGCAGGGATACGCAGTATTTT. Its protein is CASSPAGGRDTQYF.

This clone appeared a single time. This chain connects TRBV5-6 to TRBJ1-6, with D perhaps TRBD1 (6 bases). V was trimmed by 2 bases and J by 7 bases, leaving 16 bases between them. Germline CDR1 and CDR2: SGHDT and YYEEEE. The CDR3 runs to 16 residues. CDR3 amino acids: CASSLAAPGGNSPLHF. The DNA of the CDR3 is TGTGCCAGCAGCTTAGCAGCTCCTGGGGGCAATTCACCCCTCCACTTT. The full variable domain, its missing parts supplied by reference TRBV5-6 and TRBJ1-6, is DAGVTQSPTHLIKTRGQQVTLRCSPKSGHDTVSWYQQALGQGPQFIFQYYEEEERQRGNFPDRFSGHQFPNYSSELNVNALLLGDSALYLCASSLAAPGGNSPLHFGNGTRLTVT.

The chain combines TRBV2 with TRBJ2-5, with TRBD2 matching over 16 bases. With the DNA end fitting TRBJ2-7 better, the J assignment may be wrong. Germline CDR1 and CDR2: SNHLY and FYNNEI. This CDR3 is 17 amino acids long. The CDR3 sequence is CASRQGLAGGPSYEQYF. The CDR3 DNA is TGTGCCAGTCGACAGGGACTAGCGGGAGGGCCGTCCTACGAGCAGTACTTC.

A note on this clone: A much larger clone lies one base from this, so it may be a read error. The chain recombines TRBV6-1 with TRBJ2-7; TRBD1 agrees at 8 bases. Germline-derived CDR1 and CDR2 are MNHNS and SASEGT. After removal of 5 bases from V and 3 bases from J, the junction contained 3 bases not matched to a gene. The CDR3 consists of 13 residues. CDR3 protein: CASSRTGNYEQYF. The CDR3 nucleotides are TGTGCCAGCAGTCGGACAGGGAACTACGAGCAGTACTTC.

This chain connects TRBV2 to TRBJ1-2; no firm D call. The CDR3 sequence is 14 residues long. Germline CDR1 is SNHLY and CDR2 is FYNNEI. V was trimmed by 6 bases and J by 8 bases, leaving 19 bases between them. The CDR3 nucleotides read TGTGCCAGCAGCATCGACGGAACGGTGGCCGGCTACACCTTC. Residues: CASSIDGTVAGYTF.

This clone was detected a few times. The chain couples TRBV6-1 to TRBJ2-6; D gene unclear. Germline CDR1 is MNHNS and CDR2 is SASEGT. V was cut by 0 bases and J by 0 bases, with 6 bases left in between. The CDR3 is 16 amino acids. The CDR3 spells CASSEALGSGANVLTF. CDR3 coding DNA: TGTGCCAGCAGTGAAGCGCTTGGCTCTGGGGCCAACGTCCTGACTTTC.

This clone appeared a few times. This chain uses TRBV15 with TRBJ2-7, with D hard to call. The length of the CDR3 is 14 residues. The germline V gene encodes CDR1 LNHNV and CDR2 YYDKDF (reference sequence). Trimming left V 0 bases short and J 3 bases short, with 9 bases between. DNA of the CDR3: TGTGCCACCAGCAGAGATCGAGACTTCTACGAGCAGTACTTC. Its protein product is CATSRDRDFYEQYF.

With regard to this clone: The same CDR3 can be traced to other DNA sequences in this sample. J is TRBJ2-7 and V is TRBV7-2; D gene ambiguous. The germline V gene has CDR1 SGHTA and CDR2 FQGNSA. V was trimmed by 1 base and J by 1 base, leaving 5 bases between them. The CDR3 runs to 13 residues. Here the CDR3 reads CASSLGVSYEQYF. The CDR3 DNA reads TGTGCCAGCAGCTTAGGCGTTTCCTACGAGCAGTACTTC.

The CDR3: CASSRWGQGDGAQYF. CDR3 bases: TGTGCCAGCAGTCGGTGGGGACAGGGTGATGGGGCCCAGTACTTC. The chain employs TRBV27 and TRBJ2-5; 9 nucleotides match TRBD1. The germline V gene encodes CDR1 MNHEY and CDR2 SMNVEV (reference sequence). This CDR3 has 15 residues. J gave up 9 bases and V 5 bases, and 13 bases lay outside the gene matches.

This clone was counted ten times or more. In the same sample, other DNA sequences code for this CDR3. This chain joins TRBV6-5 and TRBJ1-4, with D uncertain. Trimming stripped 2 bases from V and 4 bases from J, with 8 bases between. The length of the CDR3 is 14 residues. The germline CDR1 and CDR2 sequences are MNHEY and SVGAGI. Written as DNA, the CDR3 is TGTGCCAGCAGTTACGGCGGCAGTAATGAAAAACTGTTTTTT. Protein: CASSYGGSNEKLFF.

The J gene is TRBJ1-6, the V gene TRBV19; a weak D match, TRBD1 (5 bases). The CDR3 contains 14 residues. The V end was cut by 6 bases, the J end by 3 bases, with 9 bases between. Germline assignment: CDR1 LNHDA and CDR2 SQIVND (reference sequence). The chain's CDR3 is CASRGVLYNSPLHF. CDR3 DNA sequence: TGTGCCAGTAGGGGGGTCCTCTATAATTCACCCCTCCACTTT.

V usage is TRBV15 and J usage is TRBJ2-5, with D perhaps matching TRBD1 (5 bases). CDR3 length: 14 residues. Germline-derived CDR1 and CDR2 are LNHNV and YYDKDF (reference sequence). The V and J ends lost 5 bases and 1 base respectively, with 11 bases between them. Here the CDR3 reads CATSVQGSQETQYF. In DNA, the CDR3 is TGTGCCACCAGCGTCCAGGGTTCCCAAGAGACCCAGTACTTC. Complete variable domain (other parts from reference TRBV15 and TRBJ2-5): DAMVIQNPRYQVTQFGKPVTLSCSQTLNHNVMYWYQQKSSQAPKLLFHYYDKDFNNEADTPDNFQSRRPNTSFCFLDIRSPGLGDTAMYLCATSVQGSQETQYFGPGTRLLVL.

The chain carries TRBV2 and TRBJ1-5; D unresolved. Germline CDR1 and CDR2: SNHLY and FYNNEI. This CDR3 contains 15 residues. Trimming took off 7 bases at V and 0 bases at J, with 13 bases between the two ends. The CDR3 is CASMVGTYSNQPQHF. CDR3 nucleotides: TGTGCCAGCATGGTGGGAACGTATAGCAATCAGCCCCAGCATTTT.